The rows below give T cell receptor beta chains drawn from one sample of a study of cytomegalovirus exposure and HLA in healthy donors. Method: immunoSEQ multiplex PCR; TCRdb's copy keeps in-frame clones and lacks some. Found here are approximately 210,000 clones, 79% of them singletons; the top ten hold about 1.4%. Sample: PBMCs. These receptor sequences come from a girl aged 10 to 17 in good health and CMV-seropositive. CDR3s include the opening cysteine and the closing phenylalanine or tryptophan. A D gene is named only where the DNA matches it firmly. Size tells how often a clone was seen (once, few, many) or the class of an expanded clone, and some rows leave it out.

. | TRBJ2-3 | TRBV9 | . | CASSVARGHTDTQYF | TGTGCCAGCAGCGTAGCTAGGGGACACACAGATACGCAGTATTTT
. | TRBJ2-1 | TRBV6-6 | TRBD1 | CASSPQGASYNEQFF | TGTGCCAGCAGTCCACAGGGGGCCTCTTACAATGAGCAGTTCTTC
. | TRBJ2-3 | TRBV2 | TRBD2 | CASSASGGPQGTQYF | TGTGCCAGCAGTGCCAGCGGGGGGCCGCAGGGTACGCAGTATTTT
. | TRBJ1-1 | TRBV5-6 | . | CASSLGLGSNTEAFF | TGTGCCAGCAGCTTGGGTCTCGGTTCGAACACTGAAGCTTTCTTT
once | TRBJ2-1 | TRBV13 | TRBD2 | CASSEKSGGMDEQFF | TGTGCCAGCAGCGAGAAGAGCGGGGGGATGGATGAGCAGTTCTTC
. | TRBJ1-4 | TRBV5-5 | TRBD1 | CASSSGTGGPQSTNEKLFF | TGTGCCAGCAGCTCGGGGACAGGGGGCCCCCAGTCAACTAATGAAAAACTGTTTTTT
once | TRBJ2-1 | TRBV9 | . | CASSSLWSSYNEQFF | TGTGCCAGCAGTTCTCTGTGGAGCTCCTACAATGAGCAGTTCTTC
. | TRBJ1-2 | TRBV29-1 | . | CSVSAAGLYGYTF | TGCAGCGTAAGCGCCGCGGGGCTCTATGGCTACACCTTC
. | TRBJ2-2 | TRBV5-6 | . | CASSWGPGELFF | TGTGCCAGCAGCTGGGGGCCCGGGGAGCTGTTTTTT
. | TRBJ1-6 | TRBV10-3 | TRBD1 | CAISGGQGGSPLHF | TGTGCCATCAGTGGGGGACAGGGAGGATCACCCCTCCACTTT
. | TRBJ2-2 | TRBV6-6 | . | CASSLGGPGYTGELFF | TGTGCCAGCAGCCTGGGGGGGCCGGGGTACACCGGGGAGCTGTTTTTT
. | TRBJ2-1 | TRBV9 | TRBD1 | CASSVELRGQAPNNEQFF | TGTGCCAGCAGCGTAGAGTTGAGGGGACAGGCTCCTAACAATGAGCAGTTCTTC
. | TRBJ2-2 | TRBV12-5 | TRBD1 | CASGLDRGPANTGELFF | TGTGCTAGTGGTTTGGACAGGGGGCCTGCGAACACCGGGGAGCTGTTTTTT
. | TRBJ2-7 | TRBV9 | TRBD1 | CASSPWDSSYEQYF | TGTGCCAGCAGCCCTTGGGACAGCTCCTACGAGCAGTACTTC
. | TRBJ2-3 | TRBV18 | . | CASSPRVRTDTQYF | TGTGCCAGCTCACCGAGGGTACGCACAGATACGCAGTATTTT
. | TRBJ1-4 | TRBV13 | . | CASSPIGEGEKLFF | TGTGCCAGCTCTCCGATAGGGGAGGGAGAAAAACTGTTTTTT
. | TRBJ2-7 | TRBV6-6 | TRBD2 | CASSMRTSPPYEQYF | TGTGCCAGCAGTATGCGGACTAGCCCACCCTACGAGCAGTACTTC
. | TRBJ2-1 | TRBV5-4 | TRBD2 | CASSLPGGGYNEQFF | TGTGCCAGCAGCTTGCCGGGGGGGGGTTACAATGAGCAGTTCTTC
. | TRBJ2-7 | TRBV10-1 | TRBD1 | CASSGTGLYEQYF | TGCGCCAGCAGTGGGACAGGCCTCTACGAGCAGTACTTC
. | TRBJ2-3 | TRBV2 | . | CASSDEWGGGASTDTQYF | TGTGCCAGCAGTGATGAATGGGGAGGGGGGGCTAGCACAGATACGCAGTATTTT
. | TRBJ1-1 | TRBV4-2 | . | CASSQVRRERDTEAFF | TGTGCCAGCAGCCAAGTCCGGAGGGAGAGGGACACTGAAGCTTTCTTT
. | TRBJ1-2 | TRBV7-9 | TRBD1 | CASSPKTSGTGIYGYTF | TGTGCCAGCAGCCCGAAAACCAGCGGGACAGGGATCTATGGCTACACCTTC
. | TRBJ1-4 | TRBV6-1 | . | CASSEYFLEVEKLFF | TGTGCCAGCAGTGAGTACTTCTTGGAGGTGGAAAAACTGTTTTTT
. | TRBJ2-2 | TRBV7-9 | TRBD2 | CASSLSGGSEGTGELFF | TGTGCCAGCAGCTTATCGGGGGGAAGCGAGGGCACCGGGGAGCTGTTTTTT
. | TRBJ1-4 | TRBV5-1 | . | CASSGGGSEKLFF | TGCGCCAGCAGCGGGGGCGGAAGTGAAAAACTGTTTTTT
. | TRBJ2-3 | TRBV6-5 | TRBD1 | CASSSGTGTDTQYF | TGTGCCAGCAGTTCCGGGACAGGCACAGATACGCAGTATTTT
. | TRBJ2-7 | TRBV7-6 | . | CASSLGDTYEQYF | TGTGCCAGCAGCTTAGGGGACACCTACGAGCAGTACTTC
. | TRBJ1-3 | TRBV4-1 | . | CASSQGGYTGNTIYF | TGCGCCAGCAGCCAAGGAGGGTATACTGGAAACACCATATATTTT
. | TRBJ2-1 | TRBV27 | TRBD2 | CASSPLAGAALNEQFF | TGTGCCAGCAGTCCTCTAGCGGGGGCCGCCCTCAATGAGCAGTTCTTC
. | TRBJ2-4 | TRBV23-1 | . | CASSQSRAQNIQYF | TGCGCCAGCAGTCAGTCCAGGGCTCAAAACATTCAGTACTTC
. | TRBJ2-1 | TRBV6-6 | TRBD1 | CASSYSGQSGAREQFF | TGTGCCAGCAGTTACTCGGGACAGAGTGGGGCTCGCGAGCAGTTCTTC
. | TRBJ1-6 | TRBV25-1 | TRBD1 | CASSETGKSYNSPLHF | TGTGCCAGCAGTGAGACAGGGAAGTCCTATAATTCACCCCTCCACTTT
. | TRBJ1-1 | TRBV13 | . | CASSLRQGNTEAFF | TGTGCCAGCAGCTTGAGGCAGGGTAACACTGAAGCTTTCTTT
. | TRBJ2-7 | TRBV6-5 | TRBD1 | CASSYSTGPHYEQYF | TGTGCCAGCAGTTACTCGACAGGGCCTCACTACGAGCAGTACTTC
. | TRBJ2-4 | TRBV18 | TRBD1 | CASSPTGQNIQYF | TGTGCCAGCTCACCAACGGGACAGAACATTCAGTACTTC
once | TRBJ1-4 | TRBV4-3 | . | CASSYRDMPNEKLFF | TGCGCCAGCAGCTACCGTGACATGCCTAATGAAAAACTGTTTTTT
. | TRBJ2-3 | TRBV14 | TRBD2 | CASSQEKRGISTDTQYF | TGTGCCAGCAGCCAAGAGAAGCGGGGGATTAGCACAGATACGCAGTATTTT
. | TRBJ2-7 | TRBV19 | TRBD1 | CASSNPPKDRGLEQYF | TGTGCCAGTAGTAACCCGCCTAAGGACAGGGGTCTCGAGCAGTACTTC
. | TRBJ1-5 | TRBV7-2 | . | CASSLRGNQPQHF | TGTGCCAGCAGCTTAAGGGGGAACCAGCCCCAGCATTTT
. | TRBJ1-1 | TRBV27 | . | CASSLRGDTEAFF | TGTGCCAGCAGTTTACGGGGAGACACTGAAGCTTTCTTT
. | TRBJ1-4 | TRBV4-3 | . | CASSQDGGEKLFF | TGCGCCAGCAGCCAAGATGGGGGGGAAAAACTGTTTTTT
few | TRBJ2-2 | TRBV6-5 | . | CASRQTGNTGELFF | TGTGCCAGCAGGCAAACAGGGAACACCGGGGAGCTGTTTTTT
. | TRBJ1-2 | TRBV5-1 | . | CASSQGGSDYGYTF | TGCGCCAGCAGCCAGGGAGGGAGCGACTATGGCTACACCTTC
. | TRBJ2-3 | TRBV7-9 | . | CASSLGAANPPNTQYF | TGTGCCAGCAGCTTAGGGGCAGCTAACCCACCAAATACGCAGTATTTT
. | TRBJ2-7 | TRBV9 | . | CASSVATGFTSYEQYF | TGTGCCAGCAGCGTAGCTACAGGGTTTACCTCCTACGAGCAGTACTTC
. | TRBJ2-5 | TRBV13 | TRBD2 | CASSTPSGGASETQYF | TGTGCCAGCAGCACGCCTAGCGGGGGGGCCTCAGAGACCCAGTACTTC
. | TRBJ1-1 | TRBV10-1 | TRBD1 | CASSDRGLRQAFF | TGCGCCAGCAGTGACAGGGGGCTTCGGCAAGCTTTCTTT
. | TRBJ2-7 | TRBV13 | TRBD1 | CASSLAGQGGYEQYF | TGTGCCAGCAGCTTGGCGGGACAGGGGGGATACGAGCAGTACTTC
. | TRBJ2-3 | TRBV9 | . | CASSVKQIDRDSPGTDTQYF | TGTGCCAGCAGCGTTAAACAAATTGACAGGGACTCTCCTGGCACAGATACGCAGTATTTT
. | TRBJ1-5 | TRBV28 | . | CASSLRSTVSNQPQHF | TGTGCCAGCAGTTTAAGGTCAACAGTTAGCAATCAGCCCCAGCATTTT
. | TRBJ2-7 | TRBV27 | TRBD1 | CASSPTSGQSTYEQYF | TGTGCCAGCAGTCCTACTTCGGGACAGAGCACCTACGAGCAGTACTTC
. | TRBJ2-5 | TRBV7-7 | . | CASSLSRGQQETQYF | TGTGCCAGCAGCTTATCTAGGGGACAACAAGAGACCCAGTACTTC
. | TRBJ2-7 | TRBV7-8 | TRBD1 | CASSFPGQGLDEQYF | TGTGCCAGCAGCTTCCCGGGACAGGGTCTCGACGAGCAGTACTTC
. | TRBJ1-2 | TRBV18 | TRBD1 | CASSPGTGGGYTF | TGTGCCAGCTCACCCGGGACAGGGGGAGGCTACACCTTC
. | TRBJ2-7 | TRBV18 | . | CASSPNRGEQYF | TGTGCCAGCTCACCCAATAGGGGGGAGCAGTACTTC
. | TRBJ2-1 | TRBV4-1 | TRBD2 | CASKRAGGLSYNEQFF | TGCGCCAGCAAACGGGCGGGGGGCTTGTCCTACAATGAGCAGTTCTTC
. | TRBJ1-5 | TRBV11-2 | . | CASSLRSNQPQHF | TGTGCCAGCAGCCTAAGGAGTAATCAGCCCCAGCATTTT
. | TRBJ2-2 | TRBV6-5 | . | CASEQDTGELFF | TGTGCCAGCGAGCAGGACACCGGGGAGCTGTTTTTT
. | TRBJ1-5 | TRBV2 | . | CASSVGGGNQPQHF | TGTGCCAGCAGTGTCGGGGGGGGCAATCAGCCCCAGCATTTT
. | TRBJ1-3 | TRBV7-2 | . | CASSPAVVEGNTIYF | TGTGCCAGCAGCCCAGCAGTGGTGGAGGGAAACACCATATATTTT